The present T cell receptor beta chain was sequenced within a study of cytomegalovirus exposure and HLA in healthy donors. Study-wide points: By a later analysis, the bulk of CMV-associated TCR beta chains appeared HLA-restricted. The authors excluded some V segments, including TRBV6-2 and TRBV6-3, as indistinguishable.

This CDR3 has 13 residues. The V segment lost 6 bases and the J segment 1 base; nucleotides outside the gene matches: 2. Germline V gene lookup returns CDR1 MNHEY and CDR2 SMNVEV (reference sequence). 13 Jbeta primers and 60 Vbeta primers were used for the PCR. The assay was immunoSEQ multiplex PCR, and TCRdb's table has in-frame clones only and misses some. The sample consists of roughly 100,000 clones, about 81% of them appearing once. As for this clone: Its target is not known.

The clonotype was recovered from a man younger than 45 in good health and CMV-seronegative. What was sequenced was PBMCs. V and J are TRBV27 and TRBJ2-7; the match to TRBD1 covers 8 bases. DNA for the CDR3: TGTGCCAGCAGACGGACAGGGTCCTACGAGCAGTACTTC. Amino acid sequence: CASRRTGSYEQYF.